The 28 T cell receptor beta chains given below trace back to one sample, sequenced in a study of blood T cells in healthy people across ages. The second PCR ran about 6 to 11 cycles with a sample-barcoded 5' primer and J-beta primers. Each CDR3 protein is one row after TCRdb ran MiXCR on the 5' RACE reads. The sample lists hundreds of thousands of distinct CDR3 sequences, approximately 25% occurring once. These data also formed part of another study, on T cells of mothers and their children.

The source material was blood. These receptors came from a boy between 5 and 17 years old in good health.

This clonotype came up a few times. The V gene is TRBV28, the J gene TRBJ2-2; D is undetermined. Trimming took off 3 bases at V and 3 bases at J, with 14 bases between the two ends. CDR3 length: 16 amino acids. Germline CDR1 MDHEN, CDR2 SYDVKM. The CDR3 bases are TGTGCCAGCAGTTTCCCGTCGGCAGCAGACACCGGGGAGCTGTTTTTT. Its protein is CASSFPSAADTGELFF. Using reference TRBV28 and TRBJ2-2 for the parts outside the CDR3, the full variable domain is DVKVTQSSRYLVKRTGEKVFLECVQDMDHENMFWYRQDPGLGLRLIYFSYDVKMKEKGDIPEGYSVSREKKERFSLILESASTNQTSMYLCASSFPSAADTGELFFGEGSRLTVL.

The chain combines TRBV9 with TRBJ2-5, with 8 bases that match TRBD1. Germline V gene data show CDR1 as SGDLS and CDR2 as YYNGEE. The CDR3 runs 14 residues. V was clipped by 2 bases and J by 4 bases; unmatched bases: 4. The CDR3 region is CASSVQGAGETQYF. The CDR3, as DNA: TGTGCCAGCAGCGTGCAGGGGGCGGGAGAGACCCAGTACTTC.

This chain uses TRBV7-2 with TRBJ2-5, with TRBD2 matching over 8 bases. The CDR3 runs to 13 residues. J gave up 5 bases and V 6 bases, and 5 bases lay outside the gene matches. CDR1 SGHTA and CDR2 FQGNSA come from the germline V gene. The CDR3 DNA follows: TGTGCCAGCAGGTCCGGCGGGGGGGAGACCCAGTACTTC. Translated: CASRSGGGETQYF.

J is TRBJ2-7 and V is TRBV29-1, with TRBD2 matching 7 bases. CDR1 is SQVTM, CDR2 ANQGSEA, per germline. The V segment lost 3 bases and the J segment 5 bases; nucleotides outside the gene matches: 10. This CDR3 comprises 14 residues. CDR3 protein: CSVDNWRERNEQYF. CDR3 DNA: TGCAGCGTTGACAATTGGCGGGAGCGGAACGAGCAGTACTTC.

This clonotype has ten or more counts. In nucleotides, the CDR3 is TGCAGCGTCGCGACTAGCGGGAGGGGCCCGGGGTACGAGCAGTACTTC. It encodes CSVATSGRGPGYEQYF. The rearrangement links TRBV29-1 to TRBJ2-7, with 14 bases lining up with TRBD2. The CDR3 consists of 16 residues. Germline V gives CDR1 SQVTM, CDR2 ANQGSEA. V lost 6 bases, J lost 4 bases, and 11 bases stayed unmatched.

CDR3 residues: CSARPRTSGASTDTQYF. The CDR3 DNA sequence: TGCAGTGCTAGACCAAGGACTAGCGGGGCTAGCACAGATACGCAGTATTTT. V usage is TRBV20-1 and J usage is TRBJ2-3; TRBD2 matches 12 bases. The CDR3 totals 17 residues. Germline values: CDR1 DFQATT, CDR2 SNEGSKA (reference sequence). The ends lost 2 bases at V and 0 bases at J; junction bases unmatched: 6.

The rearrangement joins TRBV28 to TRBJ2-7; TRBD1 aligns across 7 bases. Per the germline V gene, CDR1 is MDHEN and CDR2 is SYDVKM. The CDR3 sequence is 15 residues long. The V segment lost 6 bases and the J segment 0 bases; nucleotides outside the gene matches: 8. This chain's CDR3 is CASSNTGVASYEQYF. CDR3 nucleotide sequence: TGTGCCAGCAGCAATACAGGGGTAGCCTCCTACGAGCAGTACTTC. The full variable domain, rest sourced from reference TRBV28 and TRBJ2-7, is DVKVTQSSRYLVKRTGEKVFLECVQDMDHENMFWYRQDPGLGLRLIYFSYDVKMKEKGDIPEGYSVSREKKERFSLILESASTNQTSMYLCASSNTGVASYEQYFGPGTRLTVT.

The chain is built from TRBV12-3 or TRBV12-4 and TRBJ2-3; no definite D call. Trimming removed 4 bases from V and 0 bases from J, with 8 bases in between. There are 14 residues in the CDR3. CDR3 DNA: TGTGCCAGCAGTTCCGGTTATAGCACAGATACGCAGTATTTT. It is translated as CASSSGYSTDTQYF.

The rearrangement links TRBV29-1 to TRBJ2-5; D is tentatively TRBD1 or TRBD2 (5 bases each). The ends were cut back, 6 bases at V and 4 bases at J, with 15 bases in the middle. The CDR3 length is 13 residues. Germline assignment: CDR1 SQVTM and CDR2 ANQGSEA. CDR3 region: CSVGVPRLETQYF. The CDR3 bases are TGCAGCGTGGGGGTTCCGAGGCTAGAGACCCAGTACTTC.

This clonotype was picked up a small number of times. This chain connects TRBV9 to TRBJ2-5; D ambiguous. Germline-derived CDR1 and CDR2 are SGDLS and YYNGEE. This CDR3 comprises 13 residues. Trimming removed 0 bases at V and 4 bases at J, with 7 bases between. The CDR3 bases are TGTGCCAGCAGCGTAGGATGGGGAGAGACCCAGTACTTC. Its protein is CASSVGWGETQYF.

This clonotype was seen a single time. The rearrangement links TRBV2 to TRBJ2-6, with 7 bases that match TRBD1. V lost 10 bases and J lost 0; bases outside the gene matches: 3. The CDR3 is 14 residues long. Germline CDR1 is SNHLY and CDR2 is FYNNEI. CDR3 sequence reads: CANWDSSGANVLTF. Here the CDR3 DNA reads TGTGCCAACTGGGACAGCTCTGGGGCCAACGTCCTGACTTTC.

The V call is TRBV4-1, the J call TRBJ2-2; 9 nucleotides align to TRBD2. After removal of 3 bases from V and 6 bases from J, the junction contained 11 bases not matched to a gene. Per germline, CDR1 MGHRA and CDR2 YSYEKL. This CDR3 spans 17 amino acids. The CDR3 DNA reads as TGCGCCAGCAGCCAGTTAGCGGGAGTTTATGTGGCCGGGGAGCTGTTTTTT. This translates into CASSQLAGVYVAGELFF.

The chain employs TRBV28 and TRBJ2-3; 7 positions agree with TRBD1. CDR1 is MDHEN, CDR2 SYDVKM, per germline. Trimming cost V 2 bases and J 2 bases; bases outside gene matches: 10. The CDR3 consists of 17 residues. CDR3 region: CASSLGAPGQNTDTQYF. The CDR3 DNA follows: TGTGCCAGCAGTTTAGGGGCGCCGGGACAGAACACAGATACGCAGTATTTT.

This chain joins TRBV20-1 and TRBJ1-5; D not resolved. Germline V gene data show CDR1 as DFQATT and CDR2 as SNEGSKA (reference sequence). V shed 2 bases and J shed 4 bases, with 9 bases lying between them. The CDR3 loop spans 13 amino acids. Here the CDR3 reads CSARRAENQPQHF. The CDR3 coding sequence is TGCAGTGCTAGAAGGGCAGAAAATCAGCCCCAGCATTTT.

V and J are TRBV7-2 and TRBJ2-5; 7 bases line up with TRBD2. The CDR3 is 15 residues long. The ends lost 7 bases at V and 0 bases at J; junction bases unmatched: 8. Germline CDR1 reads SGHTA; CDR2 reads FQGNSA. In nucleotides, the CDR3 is TGTGCCAGCAAGGGAGGGGAGGAGTACCAAGAGACCCAGTACTTC. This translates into CASKGGEEYQETQYF.

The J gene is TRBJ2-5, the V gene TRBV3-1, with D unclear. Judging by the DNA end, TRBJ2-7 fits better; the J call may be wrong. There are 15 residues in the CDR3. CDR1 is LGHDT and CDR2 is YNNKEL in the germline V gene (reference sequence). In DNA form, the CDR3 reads TGTGCCAGCAGCCAAGACGTCCATCCCTCCTACGAGCAGTACTTC. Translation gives CASSQDVHPSYEQYF.

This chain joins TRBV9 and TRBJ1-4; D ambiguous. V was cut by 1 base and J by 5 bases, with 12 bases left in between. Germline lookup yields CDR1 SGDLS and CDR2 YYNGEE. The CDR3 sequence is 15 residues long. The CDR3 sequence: CASSVSLLTNEKLFF. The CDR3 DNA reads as TGTGCCAGCAGCGTATCCCTCTTGACGAATGAAAAACTGTTTTTT.

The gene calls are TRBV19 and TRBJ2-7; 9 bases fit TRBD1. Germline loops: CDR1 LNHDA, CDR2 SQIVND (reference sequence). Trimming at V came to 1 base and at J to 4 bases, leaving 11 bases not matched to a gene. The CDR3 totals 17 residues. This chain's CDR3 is CASSIAAFDRGYYEQYF. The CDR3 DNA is TGTGCCAGTAGTATAGCCGCTTTCGACAGGGGGTATTACGAGCAGTACTTC.

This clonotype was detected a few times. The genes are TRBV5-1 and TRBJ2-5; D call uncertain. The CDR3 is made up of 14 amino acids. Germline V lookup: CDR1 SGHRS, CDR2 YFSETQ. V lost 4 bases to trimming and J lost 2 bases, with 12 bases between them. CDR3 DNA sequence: TGCGCCAGCAGCGTTGGACGGCTGCAAGAGACCCAGTACTTC. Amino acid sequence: CASSVGRLQETQYF.

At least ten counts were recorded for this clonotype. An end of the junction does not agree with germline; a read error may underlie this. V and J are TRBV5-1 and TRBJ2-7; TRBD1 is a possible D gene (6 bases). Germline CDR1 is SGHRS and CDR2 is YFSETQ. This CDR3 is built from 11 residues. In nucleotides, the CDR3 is TGTGCCAGCAGCCTGGACAGAGAGCAGTACTTC. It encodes CASSLDREQYF.

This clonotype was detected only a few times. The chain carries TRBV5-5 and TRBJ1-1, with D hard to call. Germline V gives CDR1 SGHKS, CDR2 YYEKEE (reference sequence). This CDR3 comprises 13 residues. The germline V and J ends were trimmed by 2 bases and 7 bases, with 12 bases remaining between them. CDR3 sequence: CASSFAGDGEAFF. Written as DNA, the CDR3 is TGTGCCAGCAGCTTCGCCGGGGATGGTGAAGCTTTCTTT.

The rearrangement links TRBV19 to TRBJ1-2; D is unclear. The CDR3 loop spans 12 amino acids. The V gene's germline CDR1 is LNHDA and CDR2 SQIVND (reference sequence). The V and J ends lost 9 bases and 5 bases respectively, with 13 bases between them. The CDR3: CARREQSYGYTF. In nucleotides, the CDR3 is TGTGCCAGAAGAGAACAGTCGTATGGCTACACCTTC.

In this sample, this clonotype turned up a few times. This chain's CDR3 is CASSTTSGITDTQYF. CDR3 nucleotide sequence: TGTGCCAGCAGTACTACTAGCGGGATCACAGATACGCAGTATTTT. The rearrangement joins TRBV14 to TRBJ2-3; 10 bases match TRBD2. The CDR3 runs 15 residues. The junction had 5 bases not matched to a gene; V was cut back by 6 bases and J by 2 bases. Germline V gene data show CDR1 as SGHDN and CDR2 as FVKESK.

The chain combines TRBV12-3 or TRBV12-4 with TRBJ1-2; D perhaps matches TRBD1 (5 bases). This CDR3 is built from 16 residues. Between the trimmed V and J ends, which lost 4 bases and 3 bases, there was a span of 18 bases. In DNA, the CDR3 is TGTGCCAGCAGTTCTATATTCAGGGAACGCGACTATGGCTACACCTTC. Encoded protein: CASSSIFRERDYGYTF.

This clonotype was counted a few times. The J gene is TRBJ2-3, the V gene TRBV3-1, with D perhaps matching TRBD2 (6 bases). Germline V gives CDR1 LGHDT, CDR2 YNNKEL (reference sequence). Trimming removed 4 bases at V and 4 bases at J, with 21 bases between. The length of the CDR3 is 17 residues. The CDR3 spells CASSPRPGEGSADTQYF. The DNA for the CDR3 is TGTGCCAGCAGCCCCCGCCCGGGAGAAGGATCCGCAGATACGCAGTATTTT.

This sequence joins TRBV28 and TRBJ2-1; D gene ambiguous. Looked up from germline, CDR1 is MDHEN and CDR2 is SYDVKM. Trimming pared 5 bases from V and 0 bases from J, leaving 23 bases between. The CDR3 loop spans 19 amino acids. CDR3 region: CASSPKTARVSISYNEQFF. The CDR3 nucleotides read TGTGCCAGCAGTCCCAAAACCGCCCGGGTTTCAATCTCCTACAATGAGCAGTTCTTC.

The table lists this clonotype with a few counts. This chain's CDR3 is CASSLGASGEQFF. The CDR3 nucleotides read TGTGCCAGCAGCTTGGGGGCTAGCGGTGAGCAGTTCTTC. This chain connects TRBV11-2 to TRBJ2-1; perhaps TRBD2 as D (7 bases). With 3 bases removed from V and 9 bases from J, the gap between germline ends came to 12 bases. The germline V gene encodes CDR1 SGHAT and CDR2 FQNNGV. The CDR3 covers 13 residues.

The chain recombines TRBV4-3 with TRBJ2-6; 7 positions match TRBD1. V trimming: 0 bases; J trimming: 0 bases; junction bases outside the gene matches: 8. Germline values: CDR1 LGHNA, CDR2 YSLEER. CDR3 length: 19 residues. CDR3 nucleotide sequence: TGCGCCAGCAGCCAAGATACGGGACAGTTAAACTCTGGGGCCAACGTCCTGACTTTC. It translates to CASSQDTGQLNSGANVLTF.